This T cell receptor beta chain came from a study of regulatory T cells (dated by TCRdb to the late 2010s). A note on the overall study: The study compared T-cell receptor beta repertoires of sorted regulatory, conventional CD4+ and CD8+ T cells in CD3G-deficient patients with those in healthy controls. Study-wide findings and limitations: Repertoires from patients had restricted unique TRB V-J pairs and skewed V and J gene usage, with the strongest effect in regulatory T cells. Conventional CD4+ T cells from CD3G-deficient patients were enriched for hydrophobic residues at CDR3 positions 6 and 7, suggesting more self-reactive specificities.

Every CD3G-deficient patient showed evidence of autoimmunity, and the autoimmunity was more severe in two of the patients. At testing, patients were between 2 and 39 years old and showed lower naive and higher memory CD4+ and CD8+ T-cell proportions. CD4+ cells were FACS-sorted into CD25-high CD127-low regulatory T cells and CD25-low CD127-high conventional CD4+ T cells. The patient group comprised roughly 6 individuals with CD3G deficiency. Patient samples and clinical data came from an international physician network spanning the United States, Europe and Asia. Peripheral blood mononuclear cells were isolated by Ficoll density separation. In the multiplex PCR, 52 forward TRBV primers and 13 reverse TRBJ primers were used, and assay-based and computational corrections were applied for amplification bias. Within the immunoSEQ assay, multiplex PCR amplified rearranged TRB loci from genomic DNA. TRB amplicons were sequenced on an Illumina HiSeq platform. As for the authors' bioinformatics: Raw sequences were error-filtered and aligned to reference gene sequences by custom algorithms, then analyzed with the immunoSEQ online tools. Productive and nonproductive TRB rearrangement frequencies were evaluated among both unique and total sequences. Assessment of potential self-reactivity relied on the hydrophobicity of positions 6 and 7 in the TRB CDR3, along with their amino acid composition. For group comparisons, t tests, Mann-Whitney tests or two-way ANOVA were performed in Prism software. TCRdb retrieved this table from immuneACCESS and kept in-frame rearrangements only. Not all clones are present; in checked studies, unresolved V genes account for under half, and no reason is known for the remainder. For V, J and clone size, that table is used; D and trimming come from the DNA. Within this sample are tens of thousands of clones, with more than 85% of them counted one time only. The ten top clones hold 0.8% to 1% of the sample.

For this clone: Its antigen is not yet known. No base-level quality is on record; no much larger clone is a single base apart.

Relative to germline, V is missing 6 bases and J is missing 2 bases, with 3 bases of the junction outside any gene match. CDR1 and CDR2 are read off the germline V gene as MDHEN and SYDVKM. The CDR3 spans 14 residues, from the cysteine through the phenylalanine. Of the read, only the CDR3 DNA is kept; its 42 bases are in frame from base 1. The chain uses TRBV28 and TRBJ2-2, and 7 junctional nucleotides match TRBD1. Sequencing was done on a sample of conventional CD4+ T cells sorted from blood. This clonotype was obtained from a child aged 2-15 years with CD3G deficiency. This receptor has the CDR3 CASSGQANTGELFF. The DNA reads as follows: TGTGCCAGCAGCGGACAGGCTAACACCGGGGAGCTGTTTTTT.